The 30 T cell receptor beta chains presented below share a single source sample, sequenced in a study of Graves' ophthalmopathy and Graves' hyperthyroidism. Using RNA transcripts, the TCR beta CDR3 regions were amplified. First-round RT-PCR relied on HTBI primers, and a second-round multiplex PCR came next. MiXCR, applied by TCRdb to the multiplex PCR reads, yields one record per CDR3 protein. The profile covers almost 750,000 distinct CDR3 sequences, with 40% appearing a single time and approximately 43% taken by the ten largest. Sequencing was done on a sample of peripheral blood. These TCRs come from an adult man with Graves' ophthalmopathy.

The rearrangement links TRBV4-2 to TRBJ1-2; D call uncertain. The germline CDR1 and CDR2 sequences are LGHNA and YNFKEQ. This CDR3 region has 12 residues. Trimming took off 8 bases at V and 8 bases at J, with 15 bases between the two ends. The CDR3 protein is CASGYRVGGYTF. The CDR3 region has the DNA TGTGCCAGCGGTTATAGGGTCGGCGGCTACACCTTC.

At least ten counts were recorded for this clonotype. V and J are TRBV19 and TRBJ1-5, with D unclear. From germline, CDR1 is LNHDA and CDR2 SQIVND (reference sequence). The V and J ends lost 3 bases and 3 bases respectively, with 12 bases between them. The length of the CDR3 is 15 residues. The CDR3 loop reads CASSMSTLDNQPQHF. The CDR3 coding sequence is TGTGCCAGTAGTATGAGCACGCTAGACAATCAGCCCCAGCATTTT. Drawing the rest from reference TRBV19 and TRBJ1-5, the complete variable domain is DGGITQSPKYLFRKEGQNVTLSCEQNLNHDAMYWYRQDPGQGLRLIYYSQIVNDFQKGDIAEGYSVSREKKESFPLTVTSAQKNPTAFYLCASSMSTLDNQPQHFGDGTRLSIL.

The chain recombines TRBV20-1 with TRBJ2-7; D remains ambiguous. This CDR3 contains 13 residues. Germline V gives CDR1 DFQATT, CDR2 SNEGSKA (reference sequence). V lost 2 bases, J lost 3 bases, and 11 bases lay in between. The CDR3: CSARLNPHYEQYF. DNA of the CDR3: TGCAGTGCTAGACTAAATCCCCACTACGAGCAGTACTTC.

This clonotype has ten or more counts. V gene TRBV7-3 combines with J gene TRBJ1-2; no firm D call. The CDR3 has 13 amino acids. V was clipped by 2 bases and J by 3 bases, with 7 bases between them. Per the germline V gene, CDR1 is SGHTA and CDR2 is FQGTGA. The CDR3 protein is CASSLSGDYGYTF. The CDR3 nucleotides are TGTGCCAGCAGCTTATCCGGGGACTATGGCTACACCTTC.

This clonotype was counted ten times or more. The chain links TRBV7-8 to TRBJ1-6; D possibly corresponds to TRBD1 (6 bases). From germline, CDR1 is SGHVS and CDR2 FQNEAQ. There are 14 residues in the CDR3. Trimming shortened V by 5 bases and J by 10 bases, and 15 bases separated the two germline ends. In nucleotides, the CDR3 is TGTGCCAGCAGCGTCGGACAGACTGGGTCACCCCTCCACTTT. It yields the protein CASSVGQTGSPLHF. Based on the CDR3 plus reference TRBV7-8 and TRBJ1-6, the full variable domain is GAGVSQSPRYKVAKRGQDVALRCDPISGHVSLFWYQQALGQGPEFLTYFQNEAQLDKSGLPSDRFFAERPEGSVSTLKIQRTQQEDSAVYLCASSVGQTGSPLHFGNGTRLTVT.

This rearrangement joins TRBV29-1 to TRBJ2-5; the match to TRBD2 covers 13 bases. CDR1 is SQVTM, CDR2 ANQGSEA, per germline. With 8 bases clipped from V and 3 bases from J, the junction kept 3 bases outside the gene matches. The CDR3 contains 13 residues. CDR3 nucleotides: TGCAGCCCTGGACTAGCGGGAGAAGAGACCCAGTACTTC. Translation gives CSPGLAGEETQYF. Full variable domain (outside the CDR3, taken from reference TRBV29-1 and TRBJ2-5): SAVISQKPSRDICQRGTSLTIQCQVDSQVTMMFWYRQQPGQSLTLIATANQGSEATYESGFVIDKFPISRPNLTFSTLTVSNMSPEDSSIYLCSPGLAGEETQYFGPGTRLLVL.

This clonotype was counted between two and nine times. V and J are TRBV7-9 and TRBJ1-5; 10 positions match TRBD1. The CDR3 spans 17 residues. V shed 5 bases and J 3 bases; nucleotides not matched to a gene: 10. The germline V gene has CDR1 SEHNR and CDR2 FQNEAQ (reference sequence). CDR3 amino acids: CASSQDLGTGDNQPQHF. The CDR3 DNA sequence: TGTGCCAGCAGCCAAGATCTCGGGACAGGGGACAATCAGCCCCAGCATTTT.

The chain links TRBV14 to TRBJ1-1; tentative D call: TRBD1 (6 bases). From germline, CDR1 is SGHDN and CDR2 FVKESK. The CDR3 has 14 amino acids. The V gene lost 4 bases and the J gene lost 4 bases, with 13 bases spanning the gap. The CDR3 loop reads CASSPQGGGTEAFF. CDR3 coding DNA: TGTGCCAGCAGCCCCCAAGGGGGGGGCACTGAAGCTTTCTTT.

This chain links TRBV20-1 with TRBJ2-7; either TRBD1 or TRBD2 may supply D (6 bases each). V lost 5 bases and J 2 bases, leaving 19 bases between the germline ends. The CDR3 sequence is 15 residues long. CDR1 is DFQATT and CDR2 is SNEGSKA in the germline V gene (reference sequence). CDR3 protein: CSALPVGGRAYEQYF. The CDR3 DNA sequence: TGCAGTGCTCTACCTGTGGGGGGCCGGGCCTACGAGCAGTACTTC.

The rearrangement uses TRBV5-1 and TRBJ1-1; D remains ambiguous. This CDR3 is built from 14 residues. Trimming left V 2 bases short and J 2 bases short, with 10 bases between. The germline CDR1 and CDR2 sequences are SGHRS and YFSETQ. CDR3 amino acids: CASSFGPVNTEAFF. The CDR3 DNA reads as TGCGCCAGCAGCTTCGGGCCGGTCAACACTGAAGCTTTCTTT.

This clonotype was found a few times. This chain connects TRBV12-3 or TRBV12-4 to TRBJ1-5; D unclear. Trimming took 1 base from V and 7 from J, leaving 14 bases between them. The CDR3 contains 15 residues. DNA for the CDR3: TGTGCCAGCAGTTTAGGATGGGGAGGAGGACAGCCCCAGCATTTT. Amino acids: CASSLGWGGGQPQHF.

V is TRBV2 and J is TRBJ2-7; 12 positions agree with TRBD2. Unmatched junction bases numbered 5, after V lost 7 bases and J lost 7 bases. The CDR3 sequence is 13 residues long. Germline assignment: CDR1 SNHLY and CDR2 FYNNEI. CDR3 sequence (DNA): TGTGCCAGCACTAGCGGGAGGGCCGGGGAGCAGTACTTC. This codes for CASTSGRAGEQYF.

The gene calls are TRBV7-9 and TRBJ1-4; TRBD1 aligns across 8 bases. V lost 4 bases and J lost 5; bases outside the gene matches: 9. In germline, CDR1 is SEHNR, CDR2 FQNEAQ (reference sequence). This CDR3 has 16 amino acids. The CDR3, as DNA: TGTGCCAGCAGCTCATACGGACAGGGATTGAATGAAAAACTGTTTTTT. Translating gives CASSSYGQGLNEKLFF.

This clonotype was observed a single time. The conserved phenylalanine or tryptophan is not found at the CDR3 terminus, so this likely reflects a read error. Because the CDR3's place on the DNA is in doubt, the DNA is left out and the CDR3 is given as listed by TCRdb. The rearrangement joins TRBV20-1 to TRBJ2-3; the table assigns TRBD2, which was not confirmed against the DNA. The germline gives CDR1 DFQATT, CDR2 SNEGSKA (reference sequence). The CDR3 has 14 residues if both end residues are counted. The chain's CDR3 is CSASGTSGTDTQYC.

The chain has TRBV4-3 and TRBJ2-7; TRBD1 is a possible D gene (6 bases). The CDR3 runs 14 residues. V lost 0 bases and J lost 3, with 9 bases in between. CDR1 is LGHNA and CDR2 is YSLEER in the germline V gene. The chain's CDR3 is CASSQDNRVYEQYF. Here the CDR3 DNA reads TGCGCCAGCAGCCAAGATAACAGGGTCTACGAGCAGTACTTC.

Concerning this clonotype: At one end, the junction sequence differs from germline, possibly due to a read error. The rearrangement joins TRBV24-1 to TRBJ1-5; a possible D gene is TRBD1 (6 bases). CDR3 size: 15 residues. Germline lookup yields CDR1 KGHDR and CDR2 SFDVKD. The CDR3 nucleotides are TGTGCCAGCAGTTACTCGGCAGGGGTTGATCAGCCCCAGCATTTT. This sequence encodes CASSYSAGVDQPQHF.

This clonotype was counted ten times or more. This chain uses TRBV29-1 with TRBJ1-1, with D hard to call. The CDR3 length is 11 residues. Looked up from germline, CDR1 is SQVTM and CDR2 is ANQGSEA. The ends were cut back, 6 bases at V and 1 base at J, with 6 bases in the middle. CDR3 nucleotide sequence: TGCAGCGTCGATCGGAACACTGAAGCTTTCTTT. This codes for CSVDRNTEAFF.

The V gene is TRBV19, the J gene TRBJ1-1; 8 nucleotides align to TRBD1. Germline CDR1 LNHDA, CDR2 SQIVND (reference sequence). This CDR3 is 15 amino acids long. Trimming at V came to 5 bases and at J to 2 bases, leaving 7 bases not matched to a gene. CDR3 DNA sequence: TGTGCCAGTAGTTCCCCCGGACAGGGTAACACTGAAGCTTTCTTT. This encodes CASSSPGQGNTEAFF.

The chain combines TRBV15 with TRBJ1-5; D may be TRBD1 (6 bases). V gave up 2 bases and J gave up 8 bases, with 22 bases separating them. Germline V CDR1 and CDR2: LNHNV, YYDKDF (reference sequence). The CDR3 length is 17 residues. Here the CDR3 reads CATSRYLSSGARKPQHF. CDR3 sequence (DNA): TGTGCCACCAGCAGATATTTGAGTTCGGGGGCCAGGAAGCCCCAGCATTTT.

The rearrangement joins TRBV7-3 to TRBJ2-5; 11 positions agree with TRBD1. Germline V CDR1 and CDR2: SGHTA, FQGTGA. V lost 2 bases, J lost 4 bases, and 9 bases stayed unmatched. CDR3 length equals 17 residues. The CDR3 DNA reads TGTGCCAGCAGCTTAGAGTTCAGGACAGGGGGCGGAGAGACCCAGTACTTC. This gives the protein CASSLEFRTGGGETQYF. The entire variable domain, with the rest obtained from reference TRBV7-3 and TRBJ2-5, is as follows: GAGVSQTPSNKVTEKGKYVELRCDPISGHTALYWYRQSLGQGPEFLIYFQGTGAADDSGLPNDRFFAVRPEGSVSTLKIQRTERGDSAVYLCASSLEFRTGGGETQYFGPGTRLLVL.

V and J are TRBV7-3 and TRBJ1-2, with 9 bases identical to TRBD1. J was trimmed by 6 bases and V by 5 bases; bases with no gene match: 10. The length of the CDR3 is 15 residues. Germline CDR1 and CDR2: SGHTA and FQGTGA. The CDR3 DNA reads TGTGCCAGCAGCATATCCGGGACAGGGAACCATGGCTACACCTTC. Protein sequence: CASSISGTGNHGYTF.

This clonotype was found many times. In DNA form, the CDR3 reads TGTGCCAGCAGCCAGGCCGACAGAACGAACACTGAAGCTTTCTTT. Translation gives CASSQADRTNTEAFF. The chain uses TRBV14 and TRBJ1-1; the D gene is possibly TRBD1 (5 bases). Per the germline V gene, CDR1 is SGHDN and CDR2 is FVKESK. The ends were cut back, 3 bases at V and 1 base at J, with 12 bases in the middle. CDR3 length equals 15 residues. Looking up the rest from reference TRBV14 and TRBJ1-1 gives the full variable domain: EAGVTQFPSHSVIEKGQTVTLRCDPISGHDNLYWYRRVMGKEIKFLLHFVKESKQDESGMPNNRFLAERTGGTYSTLKVQPAELEDSGVYFCASSQADRTNTEAFFGQGTRLTVV.

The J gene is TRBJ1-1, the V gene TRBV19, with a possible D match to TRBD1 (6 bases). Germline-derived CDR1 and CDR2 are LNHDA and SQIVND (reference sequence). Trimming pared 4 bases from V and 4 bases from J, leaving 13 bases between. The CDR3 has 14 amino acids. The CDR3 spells CASSTQQGLTEAFF. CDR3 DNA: TGTGCCAGTAGTACCCAACAGGGTCTCACTGAAGCTTTCTTT.

The CDR3 DNA reads as TGTGCCAGCAGTTACGAAGCAGGGGAGCTGTTTTTT. It codes for CASSYEAGELFF. The chain links TRBV6-6 to TRBJ2-2; the D is unclear. Trimming took 2 bases from V and 8 from J, leaving 6 bases between them. CDR3 length equals 12 residues. The germline V gene has CDR1 MNHNY and CDR2 SVGAGI (reference sequence).

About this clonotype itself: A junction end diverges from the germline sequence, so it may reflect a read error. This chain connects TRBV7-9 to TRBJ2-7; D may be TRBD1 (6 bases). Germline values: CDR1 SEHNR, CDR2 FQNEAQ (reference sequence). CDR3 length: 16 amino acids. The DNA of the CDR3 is TGTGCCGGCAGCTTAATAGCCGGGACAAGGACCTACGAGCAGTACTTC. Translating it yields CAGSLIAGTRTYEQYF.

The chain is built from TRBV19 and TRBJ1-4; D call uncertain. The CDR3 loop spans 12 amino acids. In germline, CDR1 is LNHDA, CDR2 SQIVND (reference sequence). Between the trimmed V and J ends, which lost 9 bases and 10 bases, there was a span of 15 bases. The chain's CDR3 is CASPDQVRKLFF. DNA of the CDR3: TGTGCCAGCCCGGACCAGGTTCGAAAACTGTTTTTT.

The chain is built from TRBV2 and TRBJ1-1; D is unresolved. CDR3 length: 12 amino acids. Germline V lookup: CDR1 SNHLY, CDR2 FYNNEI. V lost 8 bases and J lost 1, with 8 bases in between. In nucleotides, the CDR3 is TGTGCCAGCGGGAGGCCGAACACTGAAGCTTTCTTT. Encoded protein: CASGRPNTEAFF.

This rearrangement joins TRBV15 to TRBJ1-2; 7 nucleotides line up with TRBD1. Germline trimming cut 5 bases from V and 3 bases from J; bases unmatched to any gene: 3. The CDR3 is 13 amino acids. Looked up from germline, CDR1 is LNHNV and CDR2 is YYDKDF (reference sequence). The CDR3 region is CATSAQGDYGYTF. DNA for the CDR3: TGTGCCACCAGCGCGCAGGGGGACTATGGCTACACCTTC. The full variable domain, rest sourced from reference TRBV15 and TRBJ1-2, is DAMVIQNPRYQVTQFGKPVTLSCSQTLNHNVMYWYQQKSSQAPKLLFHYYDKDFNNEADTPDNFQSRRPNTSFCFLDIRSPGLGDTAMYLCATSAQGDYGYTFGSGTRLTVV.

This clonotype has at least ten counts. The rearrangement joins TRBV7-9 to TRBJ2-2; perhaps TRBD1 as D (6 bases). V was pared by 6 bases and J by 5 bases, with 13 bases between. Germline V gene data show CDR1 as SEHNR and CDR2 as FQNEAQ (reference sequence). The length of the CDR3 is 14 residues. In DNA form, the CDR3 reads TGTGCCAGCAGACGGCAGGGGCGGACCGGGGAGCTGTTTTTT. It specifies CASRRQGRTGELFF.

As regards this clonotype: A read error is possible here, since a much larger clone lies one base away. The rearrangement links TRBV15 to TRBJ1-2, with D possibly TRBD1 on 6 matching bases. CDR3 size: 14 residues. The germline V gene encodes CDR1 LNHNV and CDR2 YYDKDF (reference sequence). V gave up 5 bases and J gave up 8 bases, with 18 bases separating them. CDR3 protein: CATSVDRGAYGYTF. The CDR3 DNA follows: TGTGCCACCAGCGTAGATCGGGGGGCTTACGGCTACACCTTC.